One sample yielded the 2 T cell receptor beta chains listed below, sequenced in a study of technical replicates of blood from a few donors. The protocol was immunoSEQ multiplex PCR, while the TCRdb copy is restricted to in-frame clones and leaves out a portion. The sample has fewer than 80,000 clones; approximately 86% are singletons. Sequencing was done on a sample of PBMCs. These receptors all stem from a human donor in good health. Some clones in this sample may be carry-over from other donors' samples.

The V and J genes are TRBV4-1 and TRBJ1-2, with D unresolved. Trimming cost V 0 bases and J 2 bases, with 13 bases left between them. Germline CDR1 and CDR2: MGHRA and YSYEKL. The CDR3 totals 16 residues. Here the CDR3 DNA reads TGCGCCAGCAGCCAAGAGATGGCGAGGCAAAACTATGGCTACACCTTC. It encodes CASSQEMARQNYGYTF.

This clone has just a few counts. This rearrangement joins TRBV18 to TRBJ1-2, with 10 nucleotides matching TRBD1. CDR1 and CDR2 from the germline V gene are KGHSH and LQKENI. The CDR3 runs 14 residues. The V gene end was trimmed by 8 bases and the J gene end by 7 bases; junction bases not matched to a gene: 10. The DNA for the CDR3 is TGTGCCAGCAGCACCCGACAGGGGGCCGGTGGCTACACCTTC. It codes for CASSTRQGAGGYTF.